This is a list of T cell receptor beta chains from one sample in a study of radiotherapy plus CTLA-4 blockade in lung cancer. TCRdb's table, derived via immunoSEQ multiplex PCR, lists solely in-frame clones and lacks some. The sample has 85,000 to 90,000 clones; approximately 75% are singletons. The material sequenced was peripheral blood, taken from a patient treated with radiotherapy plus ipilimumab. Receptors originate from a human donor with non-small cell lung cancer that progressed on radiotherapy plus ipilimumab. Both conserved end residues are part of each CDR3. The D gene is left open where the match is weak. Size tells how often a clone was seen (once, few, many) or the class of an expanded clone, and some rows leave it out.

d_call: TRBD1
v_call: TRBV11-1
j_call: TRBJ1-6
clone_size: NA
cdr3_nt: TGTGCCAGCAGCACAGACAGGGGGAGCCAACTCCTCCACTTT
cdr3_aa: CASSTDRGSQLLHF

d_call: NA
v_call: TRBV13
j_call: TRBJ1-1
clone_size: NA
cdr3_nt: TGTGCCAGCAGCTTTGGACGGAGGAACACTGAAGCTTTCTTT
cdr3_aa: CASSFGRRNTEAFF

d_call: TRBD1
v_call: TRBV4-2
j_call: TRBJ1-4
clone_size: NA
cdr3_nt: TGTGCCAGCAGAGCAGGGGGCTCTAATGAAAAACTGTTTTTT
cdr3_aa: CASRAGGSNEKLFF

d_call: NA
v_call: TRBV18
j_call: TRBJ2-7
clone_size: NA
cdr3_nt: TGTGCCAGCTCTCCTGAAGGCGAGCAGTACTTC
cdr3_aa: CASSPEGEQYF

d_call: NA
v_call: TRBV5-1
j_call: TRBJ2-5
clone_size: NA
cdr3_nt: TGCGCCAGCAGCTTGGCCGGGGGGCACGCGGAGACCCAGTACTTC
cdr3_aa: CASSLAGGHAETQYF

d_call: NA
v_call: TRBV27
j_call: TRBJ2-1
clone_size: NA
cdr3_nt: TGTGCCAGCAGTCAGGGAGGCTCCTACAATGAGCAGTTCTTC
cdr3_aa: CASSQGGSYNEQFF

d_call: TRBD1
v_call: TRBV28
j_call: TRBJ1-5
clone_size: NA
cdr3_nt: TGTGCCAGCAGGACAGGGGGCTTAGGCAATCAGCCCCAGCATTTT
cdr3_aa: CASRTGGLGNQPQHF

d_call: TRBD1
v_call: TRBV19
j_call: TRBJ1-1
clone_size: NA
cdr3_nt: TGTGCCAGTAGTTCATCCAGGGGGCGACTCACTGAAGCTTTCTTT
cdr3_aa: CASSSSRGRLTEAFF

d_call: NA
v_call: TRBV19
j_call: TRBJ1-5
clone_size: NA
cdr3_nt: TGTGCCAGTAGTTCGACAGGCCGGCAGCCCCAGCATTTT
cdr3_aa: CASSSTGRQPQHF

d_call: NA
v_call: TRBV27
j_call: TRBJ2-3
clone_size: NA
cdr3_nt: TGTGCCAGCAGTTTGTTGCGGGGCGGCGGCACAGATACGCAGTATTTT
cdr3_aa: CASSLLRGGGTDTQYF

d_call: NA
v_call: TRBV10-3
j_call: TRBJ1-1
clone_size: NA
cdr3_nt: TGTGCCATCAGTGACCGGGACGGAGGGTTCGGGGAAGCTTTCTTT
cdr3_aa: CAISDRDGGFGEAFF

d_call: NA
v_call: TRBV5-5
j_call: TRBJ2-5
clone_size: NA
cdr3_nt: TGTGCCAGCAGCTCGACAGCGGGCCAAGAGACCCAGTACTTC
cdr3_aa: CASSSTAGQETQYF

d_call: NA
v_call: TRBV5-5
j_call: TRBJ1-6
clone_size: NA
cdr3_nt: TGTGCCAGCAGCTTGGCGGGGGGTACGGCCATTAATTCACCCCTCCACTTT
cdr3_aa: CASSLAGGTAINSPLHF

d_call: TRBD1
v_call: TRBV2
j_call: TRBJ2-1
clone_size: NA
cdr3_nt: TGTGCCAGCAGTCTAGGACAGGGGAGGTACAATGAGCAGTTCTTC
cdr3_aa: CASSLGQGRYNEQFF

d_call: NA
v_call: TRBV11-1
j_call: TRBJ1-3
clone_size: NA
cdr3_nt: TGTGCCAGCAGCTTAAGAGGGATCTCTGGAAACACCATATATTTT
cdr3_aa: CASSLRGISGNTIYF

d_call: NA
v_call: TRBV18
j_call: TRBJ1-1
clone_size: NA
cdr3_nt: TGTGCCAGCTCACCAGGAAGGGACACTGAAGCTTTCTTT
cdr3_aa: CASSPGRDTEAFF

d_call: TRBD1
v_call: TRBV7-2
j_call: TRBJ2-7
clone_size: NA
cdr3_nt: TGTGCCAGCAGCTCCGGGACAGGGTTCGTCGAGCAGTACTTC
cdr3_aa: CASSSGTGFVEQYF

d_call: NA
v_call: TRBV29-1
j_call: TRBJ1-2
clone_size: NA
cdr3_nt: TGCAGCGTTAGGGACGGTACTAACTATGGCTACACCTTC
cdr3_aa: CSVRDGTNYGYTF

d_call: NA
v_call: TRBV7-9
j_call: TRBJ2-2
clone_size: NA
cdr3_nt: TGTGCCAGCAGCCCCTCCAGAGGGATGGGAGTAGGAACCGGGGAGCTGTTTTTT
cdr3_aa: CASSPSRGMGVGTGELFF

d_call: NA
v_call: TRBV28
j_call: TRBJ2-7
clone_size: NA
cdr3_nt: TGTGCCAGCAGTTTATTAAACAGCCTTGGGGGGAACGAGCAGTACTTC
cdr3_aa: CASSLLNSLGGNEQYF

d_call: NA
v_call: TRBV7-3
j_call: TRBJ2-5
clone_size: NA
cdr3_nt: TGTGCCAGCAGCTTAGGTACGGGGCGGACGGAGACCCAGTACTTC
cdr3_aa: CASSLGTGRTETQYF

d_call: NA
v_call: TRBV7-9
j_call: TRBJ2-1
clone_size: NA
cdr3_nt: TGTGCCAGCAGCTTAATCCGGGGATTCCTTAATGAGCAGTTCTTC
cdr3_aa: CASSLIRGFLNEQFF

d_call: TRBD2
v_call: TRBV19
j_call: TRBJ2-1
clone_size: NA
cdr3_nt: TGTGCCAGTAGCCCACTAGCGGGAGTTGGCAATGAGCAGTTCTTC
cdr3_aa: CASSPLAGVGNEQFF

d_call: NA
v_call: TRBV9
j_call: TRBJ2-2
clone_size: NA
cdr3_nt: TGTGCCAGCAGCCCCCGACTAGACAACACCGGGGAGCTGTTTTTT
cdr3_aa: CASSPRLDNTGELFF

d_call: TRBD2
v_call: TRBV6-1
j_call: TRBJ2-1
clone_size: NA
cdr3_nt: TGTGCCAGCACCACCAACTCGGGGGGCTACAATGAGCAGTTCTTC
cdr3_aa: CASTTNSGGYNEQFF

d_call: NA
v_call: TRBV6-1
j_call: TRBJ2-3
clone_size: NA
cdr3_nt: TGTGCCAGCAGTGGGTCCTGGGACCCCACAGATACGCAGTATTTT
cdr3_aa: CASSGSWDPTDTQYF

d_call: NA
v_call: TRBV5-5
j_call: TRBJ1-3
clone_size: NA
cdr3_nt: TGTGCCAGCAGCTTGTATTCACCCGTGGGAAACACCATATATTTT
cdr3_aa: CASSLYSPVGNTIYF

d_call: NA
v_call: TRBV11-3
j_call: TRBJ2-1
clone_size: NA
cdr3_nt: TGTGCCAGCAGCCTGGGAACGTCACTTGACAATGAGCAGTTCTTC
cdr3_aa: CASSLGTSLDNEQFF

d_call: TRBD2
v_call: TRBV6-1
j_call: TRBJ2-3
clone_size: once
cdr3_nt: TGTGCCAGCAGTGAAAATAGCGGGGGGGCAACAGATACGCAGTATTTT
cdr3_aa: CASSENSGGATDTQYF

d_call: TRBD2
v_call: TRBV12-5
j_call: TRBJ2-1
clone_size: NA
cdr3_nt: TGTGCTAGTGGTCCCGGGACTAGCCATGGCAATGAGCAGTTCTTC
cdr3_aa: CASGPGTSHGNEQFF

d_call: TRBD1
v_call: TRBV6-1
j_call: TRBJ2-1
clone_size: NA
cdr3_nt: TGTGCCAGCAGGGGGTTCGACAGGGGCAATGAGCAGTTCTTC
cdr3_aa: CASRGFDRGNEQFF

d_call: NA
v_call: TRBV7-6
j_call: TRBJ2-1
clone_size: NA
cdr3_nt: TGTGCCAGCAGCTTAATCCAATACAATGAGCAGTTCTTC
cdr3_aa: CASSLIQYNEQFF

d_call: NA
v_call: TRBV10-3
j_call: TRBJ2-7
clone_size: NA
cdr3_nt: TGTGCCATCAGTAATACTGTCGATACCTACGAGCAGTACTTC
cdr3_aa: CAISNTVDTYEQYF

d_call: NA
v_call: TRBV9
j_call: TRBJ2-7
clone_size: NA
cdr3_nt: TGTGCCAGCAGCGTACGGGCAGGCTCCTACGAGCAGTACTTC
cdr3_aa: CASSVRAGSYEQYF

d_call: NA
v_call: TRBV7-8
j_call: TRBJ1-2
clone_size: once
cdr3_nt: TGTGCCAGCAGTTTTAACTCCCGAGGGGATGGCTACACCTTC
cdr3_aa: CASSFNSRGDGYTF

d_call: NA
v_call: TRBV6-5
j_call: TRBJ1-4
clone_size: NA
cdr3_nt: TGTGCCAGCAGTTTGGGGCCGGGAGCCTTTCGTGAAAAACTGTTTTTT
cdr3_aa: CASSLGPGAFREKLFF

d_call: NA
v_call: TRBV7-9
j_call: TRBJ1-1
clone_size: once
cdr3_nt: TGTGCCAGCAGCTTCCACGGACAGAACACTGAAGCTTTCTTT
cdr3_aa: CASSFHGQNTEAFF

d_call: NA
v_call: TRBV27
j_call: TRBJ1-1
clone_size: NA
cdr3_nt: TGTGCCAGCAGCCCATCCCCTGGCAGGGCGGCCACTGAAGCTTTCTTT
cdr3_aa: CASSPSPGRAATEAFF

d_call: NA
v_call: TRBV7-2
j_call: TRBJ2-1
clone_size: NA
cdr3_nt: TGTGCCAGCAGCTTAGGTCAGGGTGGATACAATGAGCAGTTCTTC
cdr3_aa: CASSLGQGGYNEQFF

d_call: NA
v_call: TRBV7-9
j_call: TRBJ1-1
clone_size: NA
cdr3_nt: TGTGCCAGCAGCTTAGAGCAGGATATGAACACTGAAGCTTTCTTT
cdr3_aa: CASSLEQDMNTEAFF

d_call: NA
v_call: TRBV5-1
j_call: TRBJ1-3
clone_size: once
cdr3_nt: TGCGCCAGCAGTGTGGGACCGGACTCTGGAAACACCATATATTTT
cdr3_aa: CASSVGPDSGNTIYF

d_call: NA
v_call: TRBV5-6
j_call: TRBJ1-4
clone_size: NA
cdr3_nt: TGTGCCAGCAGCTTGGTCAGTCACGGCGATGAAAAACTGTTTTTT
cdr3_aa: CASSLVSHGDEKLFF

d_call: NA
v_call: TRBV19
j_call: TRBJ1-1
clone_size: NA
cdr3_nt: TGTGCCAGTAGTTCCTACAGGGAGATCACTGAAGCTTTCTTT
cdr3_aa: CASSSYREITEAFF

d_call: NA
v_call: TRBV6-1
j_call: TRBJ2-1
clone_size: NA
cdr3_nt: TGTGCCAGCAGTTCTAGGGGTTACAATGAGCAGTTCTTC
cdr3_aa: CASSSRGYNEQFF

d_call: NA
v_call: TRBV6-5
j_call: TRBJ1-5
clone_size: NA
cdr3_nt: TGTGCCAGCAGTTCTTCCAGTCGGCAGCCCCAGCATTTT
cdr3_aa: CASSSSSRQPQHF

d_call: TRBD2
v_call: TRBV18
j_call: TRBJ2-5
clone_size: NA
cdr3_nt: TGTGCCAGCTCACCCTCCGGGGGGGTCGGAGAGACCCAGTACTTC
cdr3_aa: CASSPSGGVGETQYF

d_call: TRBD2
v_call: TRBV6-5
j_call: TRBJ2-2
clone_size: NA
cdr3_nt: TGTGCCAGCAGAGCCCCTAGCGGAAGTTCCGGGGAGCTGTTTTTT
cdr3_aa: CASRAPSGSSGELFF

d_call: NA
v_call: TRBV7-2
j_call: TRBJ1-6
clone_size: NA
cdr3_nt: TGTGCCAGCAGCTTTTGGGTCGCGCAAGATTCACCCCTCCACTTT
cdr3_aa: CASSFWVAQDSPLHF

d_call: NA
v_call: TRBV15
j_call: TRBJ2-3
clone_size: NA
cdr3_nt: TGTGCCACCAGCAGAGAGTTTGGGAGTCTCATGGCAGATACGCAGTATTTT
cdr3_aa: CATSREFGSLMADTQYF

d_call: NA
v_call: TRBV10-2
j_call: TRBJ2-1
clone_size: NA
cdr3_nt: TGCGCCAGCAGTGAAGGGGGGACCTACAATGAGCAGTTCTTC
cdr3_aa: CASSEGGTYNEQFF

d_call: TRBD2
v_call: TRBV7-8
j_call: TRBJ2-1
clone_size: NA
cdr3_nt: TGTGCCAGCAGCTCACCACCGGGACTAGCGGGGAGGAGCTCCTACAATGAGCAGTTCTTC
cdr3_aa: CASSSPPGLAGRSSYNEQFF

d_call: NA
v_call: TRBV9
j_call: TRBJ2-3
clone_size: once
cdr3_nt: TGTGCCAGCAGCGAGGCCGGGACAAGTGCAGATACGCAGTATTTT
cdr3_aa: CASSEAGTSADTQYF

d_call: TRBD2
v_call: TRBV7-3
j_call: TRBJ2-1
clone_size: once
cdr3_nt: TGTGCCAGCAGAGCGAGCGGGAGCCGTGAGCAGTTCTTC
cdr3_aa: CASRASGSREQFF

d_call: NA
v_call: TRBV29-1
j_call: TRBJ2-1
clone_size: NA
cdr3_nt: TGCAGCGTTGAACGCCAGCCGAGCTCCTACAATGAGCAGTTCTTC
cdr3_aa: CSVERQPSSYNEQFF

d_call: NA
v_call: TRBV11-3
j_call: TRBJ2-1
clone_size: NA
cdr3_nt: TGTGCCAGCAGCTTAGATCTGGAGAGTGAGCAGTTCTTC
cdr3_aa: CASSLDLESEQFF

d_call: NA
v_call: TRBV5-6
j_call: TRBJ2-3
clone_size: once
cdr3_nt: TGTGCCAGCAGCTGGGGGGAGACAGATACGCAGTATTTT
cdr3_aa: CASSWGETDTQYF

d_call: TRBD1
v_call: TRBV9
j_call: TRBJ2-5
clone_size: NA
cdr3_nt: TGTGCCAGCAGCTTCGGGACAGGGGGCTTGGAGACCCAGTACTTC
cdr3_aa: CASSFGTGGLETQYF

d_call: NA
v_call: TRBV4-3
j_call: TRBJ1-1
clone_size: NA
cdr3_nt: TGCGCCAGCAGCCAAGATTGGGGGGCGGGTGAAGCTTTCTTT
cdr3_aa: CASSQDWGAGEAFF

d_call: NA
v_call: TRBV5-4
j_call: TRBJ2-1
clone_size: few
cdr3_nt: TGTGCCAGCAGCATCCCAATGGGTGGGGACGAGCAGTTCTTC
cdr3_aa: CASSIPMGGDEQFF